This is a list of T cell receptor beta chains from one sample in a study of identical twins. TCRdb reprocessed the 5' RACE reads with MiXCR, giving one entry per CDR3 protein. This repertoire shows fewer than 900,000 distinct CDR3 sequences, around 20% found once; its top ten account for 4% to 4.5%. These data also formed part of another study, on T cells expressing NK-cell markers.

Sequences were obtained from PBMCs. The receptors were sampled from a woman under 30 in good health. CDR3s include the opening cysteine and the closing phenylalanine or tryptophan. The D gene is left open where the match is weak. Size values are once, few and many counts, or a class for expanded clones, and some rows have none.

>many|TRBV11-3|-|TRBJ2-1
TGTGCCAGCAGCTTACCGGGTCCACGTAATGAGCAGTTCTTC
CASSLPGPRNEQFF
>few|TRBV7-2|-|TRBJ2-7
TGTGCCAGCAGCTTGATTTCAGGGGAGGGATATGAGCAGTACTTC
CASSLISGEGYEQYF
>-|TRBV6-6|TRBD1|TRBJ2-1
TGTGCCAGCAGTGACAGGGGTACTGAGCAGTTCTTC
CASSDRGTEQFF
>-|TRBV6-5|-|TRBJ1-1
TGTGCCAGCAGTTACTCATTCAGGGGCCCAACTGAAGCTTTCTTT
CASSYSFRGPTEAFF
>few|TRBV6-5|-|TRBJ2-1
TGTGCCAGCAGTCGAGGGACTAATGAGCAGTTCTTC
CASSRGTNEQFF
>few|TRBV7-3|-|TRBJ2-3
TGTGCCAGTACGGGATCTAACACAGATACGCAGTATTTT
CASTGSNTDTQYF
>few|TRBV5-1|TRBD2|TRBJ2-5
TGCGCCAGCAGCCTTCCTAGGACTAGCGGATCAACCCGGGGATCTCCCCAGTACTTC
CASSLPRTSGSTRGSPQYF
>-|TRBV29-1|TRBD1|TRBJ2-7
TGCAGCGTTCGGACAGGGGGCTACGAGCAGTACTTC
CSVRTGGYEQYF
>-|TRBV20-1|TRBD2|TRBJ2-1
TGCAGTGCTAGAGATAGTGGACTAGCAAGGAATGAGCAGTTCTTC
CSARDSGLARNEQFF
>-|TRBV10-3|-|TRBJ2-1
TGTGCCATCAGTGAGCGTGGGCTCCCTGAGCAGTTCTTC
CAISERGLPEQFF
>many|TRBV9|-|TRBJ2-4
TGTGCCAGCGGGCGGGAAAACATTCAGTACTTC
CASGRENIQYF
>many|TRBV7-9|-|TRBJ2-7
TGTGCCAGCAGCTTAGGCCCCCAGAGTAGCTCCTACGAGCAGTACTTC
CASSLGPQSSSYEQYF
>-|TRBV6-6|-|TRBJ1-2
TGTGCCAGCAGCCAACCCGGACTCAGAGGCTACACCTTC
CASSQPGLRGYTF
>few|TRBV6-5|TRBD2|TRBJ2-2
TGTGCCAGCAGTTACTTCCCCGGGCTAGCGGCGAACACCGGGGAGCTGTTTTTT
CASSYFPGLAANTGELFF
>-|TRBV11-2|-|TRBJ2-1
TGTGCCAGCAGCTTAGAGGCGCGGACTCAGGGGCAGTTCTTC
CASSLEARTQGQFF
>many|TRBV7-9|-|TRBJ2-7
TGTGCCAGCAGCTTGGGTGACGGTACCTACGAGCAGTACTTC
CASSLGDGTYEQYF
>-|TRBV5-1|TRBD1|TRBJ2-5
TGCGCCAGCAGCGGGGACAGTGGCGTCGTTGTGGCCCAGTACTTC
CASSGDSGVVVAQYF